Listed here are 29 T cell receptor beta chains from one sample, sequenced in a study of blood T cell repertoires in COVID-19 (dated by TCRdb to the early 2020s). Library prep was done by the immunoSEQ multiplex PCR assay. TCRdb mirrors the immuneACCESS table, restricted to in-frame sequences. Some clones are absent from its copies; in checked studies, under half trace to an unresolved V gene, and the reason for the others is unknown. The sample profile shows 55,000 to 90,000 clones; 86% of them were found once. The ten largest clones capture around 13% of the sample. Sequenced: peripheral blood. The receptors shown here come from a woman aged 55-69 years with acute or convalescent COVID-19.

V is TRBV5-4 and J is TRBJ2-7; TRBD1 agrees at 7 bases. The V and J ends lost 4 bases and 4 bases, in that order; junction bases with no gene match: 11. There are 15 residues in the CDR3. Germline V gene lookup returns CDR1 SGHNT and CDR2 YYREEE (reference sequence). The CDR3 DNA reads as TGTGCCAGCAGCGGGGCCGGGACAGAACCTTACGAGCAGTACTTC. Translating it yields CASSGAGTEPYEQYF.

This clone was observed a few times. The chain has TRBV6-1 and TRBJ1-4; TRBD1 matches 7 bases. V shed 0 bases, J shed 11 bases, and the junction held 6 bases outside the gene matches. Germline V CDR1 and CDR2: MNHNS, SASEGT. The CDR3 consists of 14 residues. The CDR3 sequence: CASSEALGGSKLFF. DNA of the CDR3: TGTGCCAGCAGTGAAGCGCTAGGGGGCTCCAAACTGTTTTTT.

This clone has just a few counts. The chain recombines TRBV20-1 with TRBJ1-1; D remains ambiguous. Trimming removed 3 bases at V and 1 base at J, with 9 bases between. Germline assignment: CDR1 DFQATT and CDR2 SNEGSKA (reference sequence). This CDR3 has 13 residues. The CDR3 spells CSASRGQNTEAFF. The CDR3 DNA sequence: TGCAGTGCTAGTCGGGGTCAGAACACTGAAGCTTTCTTT.

The gene calls are TRBV11-2 and TRBJ2-7; 7 nucleotides agree with TRBD2. V shed 4 bases and J 6 bases; nucleotides not matched to a gene: 12. This CDR3 contains 15 residues. CDR1 is SGHAT and CDR2 is FQNNGV in the germline V gene. The CDR3 DNA follows: TGTGCCAGCAGCTCGTTATCCGGGGGGAATGGCGAGCAGTACTTC. Translation gives CASSSLSGGNGEQYF.

The chain is built from TRBV19 and TRBJ1-5, with D uncertain. The CDR3 spans 11 residues. Germline V CDR1 and CDR2: LNHDA, SQIVND (reference sequence). The V end lost 7 bases, the J end lost 6 bases, and 7 bases lay between the germline ends. The CDR3 nucleotides read TGTGCCAGTAATAGTGCTCAGCCCCAGCATTTT. Its translation is CASNSAQPQHF.

This chain links TRBV4-1 with TRBJ1-5, with TRBD1 as a possible D gene (6 bases). V was clipped by 4 bases and J by 3 bases, with 13 bases between them. This CDR3 has 15 residues. Germline lookup yields CDR1 MGHRA and CDR2 YSYEKL. The CDR3 sequence is CASSPSDRYNQPQHF. The DNA of the CDR3 is TGCGCCAGCAGCCCCTCAGACAGGTACAATCAGCCCCAGCATTTT.

The chain combines TRBV30 with TRBJ2-1; 8 bases match TRBD2. V trimming: 1 base; J trimming: 7 bases; junction bases outside the gene matches: 6. This CDR3 comprises 14 residues. Germline assignment: CDR1 GTSNPN and CDR2 SVGIG (reference sequence). Here the CDR3 DNA reads TGTGCCTGGAGTGCGGGGGGGGCGCAAAATGAGCAGTTCTTC. Translation: CAWSAGGAQNEQFF.

The genes are TRBV5-1 and TRBJ2-3; the D is unclear. Germline V lookup: CDR1 SGHRS, CDR2 YFSETQ. V was cut by 4 bases and J by 0 bases, with 18 bases left in between. The CDR3 is 17 residues long. CDR3 amino acids: CASSPTVRATSTDTQYF. The CDR3 nucleotides read TGCGCCAGCAGCCCTACCGTGCGAGCTACTAGCACAGATACGCAGTATTTT.

The chain has TRBV3-1 (or the pseudogene TRBV3-2) and TRBJ2-2; D call uncertain. The CDR3 contains 16 residues. Trimming removed 1 base from V and 6 bases from J, with 15 bases in between. Germline assignment: CDR1 LGHDT and CDR2 YNNKEL (reference sequence). The CDR3 spells CASSQGETLGAGELFF. In DNA form, the CDR3 reads TGTGCCAGCAGCCAAGGCGAAACTCTGGGCGCCGGGGAGCTGTTTTTT.

This sequence joins TRBV10-3 and TRBJ2-1, with 9 positions matching TRBD2. This CDR3 comprises 15 residues. Germline assignment: CDR1 ENHRY and CDR2 SYGVKD. The V and J ends lost 3 bases and 6 bases, in that order; junction bases with no gene match: 6. CDR3 amino acids: CAISELAGGINEQFF. CDR3 bases: TGTGCCATCAGTGAATTGGCGGGGGGGATCAATGAGCAGTTCTTC.

The chain recombines TRBV28 with TRBJ2-2; TRBD1 might be the D (5 bases). Germline CDR1 MDHEN, CDR2 SYDVKM. V lost 6 bases, J lost 5 bases, and 10 bases lay in between. This CDR3 contains 13 residues. CDR3 nucleotide sequence: TGTGCCAGCAGCTCGGCAGGGACCGGGGAGCTGTTTTTT. This codes for CASSSAGTGELFF.

The rearrangement joins TRBV6-5 to TRBJ1-2; 9 bases match TRBD1. CDR1 MNHEY and CDR2 SVGAGI come from the germline V gene. The CDR3 is 16 residues long. Trimming cost V 0 bases and J 7 bases; bases outside gene matches: 9. CDR3 DNA sequence: TGTGCCAGCAGTTACTCCGGGACAGGGAGGAGGAGTGGCTACACCTTC. Protein sequence: CASSYSGTGRRSGYTF.

The chain uses TRBV4-1 and TRBJ1-5, with a possible D match to TRBD1 (6 bases). The CDR3 covers 16 residues. Germline V gives CDR1 MGHRA, CDR2 YSYEKL. The germline V and J ends were trimmed by 3 bases and 3 bases, with 15 bases remaining between them. CDR3 in amino acids: CASSQLETGLNQPQHF. The CDR3 DNA is TGCGCCAGCAGCCAGCTAGAAACAGGGCTCAATCAGCCCCAGCATTTT.

This chain links TRBV3-1 (or the pseudogene TRBV3-2) with TRBJ2-5; 15 bases map to TRBD2. The CDR3 contains 16 residues. Germline lookup yields CDR1 LGHDT and CDR2 YNNKEL (reference sequence). V was pared by 4 bases and J by 3 bases, with 3 bases of the junction left unmatched. Written as DNA, the CDR3 is TGTGCCAGCAGCCCTAGGACTAGCGGGGGGGAAGAGACCCAGTACTTC. It encodes CASSPRTSGGEETQYF.

The chain links TRBV3-1 (or the pseudogene TRBV3-2) to TRBJ2-1; possibly TRBD2 for D (5 bases). Trimming shortened V by 3 bases and J by 10 bases, and 13 bases separated the two germline ends. This CDR3 has 13 residues. The V gene's germline CDR1 is LGHDT and CDR2 YNNKEL (reference sequence). The CDR3 sequence: CASSHQGSPEQFF. The CDR3 nucleotides read TGTGCCAGCAGCCACCAAGGGAGCCCAGAGCAGTTCTTC.

This chain connects TRBV19 to TRBJ1-4; TRBD1 is a possible D gene (5 bases). This CDR3 has 15 residues. Germline values: CDR1 LNHDA, CDR2 SQIVND (reference sequence). V was clipped by 3 bases and J by 7 bases, with 15 bases between them. The CDR3 spells CASSIPGTFAEKLFF. CDR3 nucleotides: TGTGCCAGTAGTATCCCCGGGACTTTTGCTGAAAAACTGTTTTTT.

The chain combines TRBV19 with TRBJ1-6; D gene ambiguous. The germline V gene encodes CDR1 LNHDA and CDR2 SQIVND (reference sequence). CDR3 size: 16 residues. Trimming removed 5 bases at V and 0 bases at J, with 11 bases between. The CDR3 loop is CASSPQVSSYNSPLHF. Written as DNA, the CDR3 is TGTGCCAGTAGTCCGCAGGTTAGCTCCTATAATTCACCCCTCCACTTT.

The chain joins TRBV7-2 to TRBJ1-2; D is unresolved. The germline V gene has CDR1 SGHTA and CDR2 FQGNSA. The length of the CDR3 is 12 residues. V dropped 2 bases and J dropped 5 bases, with 6 bases sitting between them. CDR3 sequence reads: CASSLIFYGYTF. In nucleotides, the CDR3 is TGTGCCAGCAGCTTAATATTTTATGGCTACACCTTC.

V is TRBV18 and J is TRBJ1-1, with D tentatively TRBD1 (6 bases). Germline values: CDR1 KGHSH, CDR2 LQKENI. The CDR3 length is 14 residues. Deletions cut 2 bases from V and 1 base from J, with 8 bases between. CDR3 DNA: TGTGCCAGCTCACCAGGCAGGGGGAACACTGAAGCTTTCTTT. Translating gives CASSPGRGNTEAFF.

V usage is TRBV3-1 (or the pseudogene TRBV3-2) and J usage is TRBJ2-5; 7 nucleotides align to TRBD2. CDR1 and CDR2 (germline): LGHDT, YNNKEL (reference sequence). The CDR3 spans 15 residues. The V gene end was trimmed by 4 bases and the J gene end by 5 bases; junction bases not matched to a gene: 10. The CDR3, as DNA: TGTGCCAGCAGCCGACAGACTAGCCCGGGGGAGACCCAGTACTTC. Protein product: CASSRQTSPGETQYF.

The chain uses TRBV7-9 and TRBJ1-5; TRBD1 agrees at 7 bases. This CDR3 contains 16 residues. Germline V gene data show CDR1 as SEHNR and CDR2 as FQNEAQ (reference sequence). The ends lost 1 base at V and 1 base at J; junction bases unmatched: 4. CDR3 loop: CASSLGDSISNQPQHF. In DNA form, the CDR3 reads TGTGCCAGCAGCTTAGGGGACAGTATAAGCAATCAGCCCCAGCATTTT. The full variable domain, its missing parts supplied by reference TRBV7-9 and TRBJ1-5, is DTGVSQNPRHKITKRGQNVTFRCDPISEHNRLYWYRQTLGQGPEFLTYFQNEAQLEKSRLLSDRFSAERPKGSFSTLEIQRTEQGDSAMYLCASSLGDSISNQPQHFGDGTRLSIL.

This chain joins TRBV5-1 and TRBJ2-7, with 8 positions matching TRBD1. The V gene end was trimmed by 6 bases and the J gene end by 0 bases; junction bases not matched to a gene: 11. The germline CDR1 and CDR2 sequences are SGHRS and YFSETQ. The CDR3 totals 16 residues. The DNA for the CDR3 is TGCGCCAGCACCATCACAGGGGACAGGAGCTCCTACGAGCAGTACTTC. Protein: CASTITGDRSSYEQYF.

V and J are TRBV15 and TRBJ2-4, with D perhaps matching TRBD2 (6 bases). This CDR3 region has 14 residues. Germline V gene sequence: CDR1 LNHNV, CDR2 YYDKDF (reference sequence). The V and J ends lost 1 base and 5 bases respectively, with 9 bases between them. CDR3 nucleotides: TGTGCCACCAGCAGAGGCGGGGACCAAAACATTCAGTACTTC. Its translation is CATSRGGDQNIQYF. Based on the CDR3 plus reference TRBV15 and TRBJ2-4, the full variable domain is DAMVIQNPRYQVTQFGKPVTLSCSQTLNHNVMYWYQQKSSQAPKLLFHYYDKDFNNEADTPDNFQSRRPNTSFCFLDIRSPGLGDTAMYLCATSRGGDQNIQYFGAGTRLSVL.

The CDR3 here is CATALGRTNTEAFF. CDR3 in DNA: TGTGCCACAGCGCTTGGCAGAACAAACACTGAAGCTTTCTTT. The V gene is TRBV14, the J gene TRBJ1-1; D remains unclear. Deletions cut 10 bases from V and 2 bases from J, with 17 bases between. The CDR3 sequence is 14 residues long. CDR1 is SGHDN and CDR2 is FVKESK in the germline V gene.

The V call is TRBV25-1, the J call TRBJ2-1, with 11 bases fitting TRBD2. Trimming removed 5 bases from V and 4 bases from J; junction bases left unmatched: 4. Looked up from germline, CDR1 is MGHDK and CDR2 is SYGVNS. CDR3 length: 15 amino acids. Written as DNA, the CDR3 is TGTGCCAGCAGTATTCTAGCGGGGGGATACAATGAGCAGTTCTTC. It specifies CASSILAGGYNEQFF.

This clone was seen just once. The chain links TRBV2 to TRBJ2-7; TRBD2 agrees at 10 bases. Germline V lookup: CDR1 SNHLY, CDR2 FYNNEI. J lost 6 bases, V lost 6 bases, and 11 bases had no gene match. This CDR3 comprises 15 residues. The chain's CDR3 is CASSRLSGGAGEQYF. CDR3 coding DNA: TGTGCCAGCAGCCGCTTAAGCGGGGGGGCCGGCGAGCAGTACTTC.

This chain joins TRBV19 and TRBJ1-1, with D hard to call. Germline V CDR1 and CDR2: LNHDA, SQIVND (reference sequence). V was trimmed by 3 bases and J by 5 bases, leaving 16 bases between them. This CDR3 has 15 amino acids. The CDR3 here is CASSIPSTGKTEAFF. The CDR3 region has the DNA TGTGCCAGTAGTATCCCCTCCACGGGGAAAACTGAAGCTTTCTTT.

This rearrangement joins TRBV7-9 to TRBJ2-1, with 12 bases lining up with TRBD2. V trimming: 5 bases; J trimming: 7 bases; junction bases outside the gene matches: 3. Germline values: CDR1 SEHNR, CDR2 FQNEAQ (reference sequence). The CDR3 has 14 residues. The CDR3 loop is CASSASGGANEQFF. The CDR3 nucleotides read TGTGCCAGCAGCGCTAGCGGGGGGGCGAATGAGCAGTTCTTC. Variable domain in full (rest from reference TRBV7-9 and TRBJ2-1): DTGVSQNPRHKITKRGQNVTFRCDPISEHNRLYWYRQTLGQGPEFLTYFQNEAQLEKSRLLSDRFSAERPKGSFSTLEIQRTEQGDSAMYLCASSASGGANEQFFGPGTRLTVL.

The J gene is TRBJ1-5, the V gene TRBV21-1; TRBD1, the table's D call, lacks a check against the DNA. TRBV21-1 is flagged as a pseudogene. The CDR3 totals 16 residues. CDR3 loop: CASSKAEGARNQPQHF. In nucleotides, the CDR3 is TGTGCCAGCAGCAAAGCGGAAGGGGCACGCAATCAGCCCCAGCATTTT.